This T cell receptor beta chain derives from a study of identical twins. General study results and limits: Cord blood's abundant beta clonotypes had fewer insertions, unlike memory repertoires. Invariant MAIT and iNKT cells may have partly biased zero-insertion analyses.

Notes on this clonotype: Its antigen is still unknown.

The CDR3 contains 11 residues. Trimming stripped 0 bases from V and 10 bases from J, with 6 bases between. Looked up from germline, CDR1 is LGHDT and CDR2 is YNNKEL (reference sequence). Template switching introduced a universal primer site, and the cDNA bore unique molecular identifiers. MiXCR was run by TCRdb on the 5' RACE reads, yielding one entry per CDR3 protein. This table holds around 530,000 distinct CDR3 sequences, roughly 15% found once. The same sample was also used in a study of yellow fever vaccine responses in identical twins. That source notes: As reported, the vaccine T cell response of twins seemed partly convergent and partly personalized.

The sequencing input was CD4+ T cells sorted from blood. The chain employs TRBV3-1 and TRBJ1-1; tentative D call: TRBD1 (6 bases). The TCR comes from a woman under 30 in good health. For the CDR3, the DNA is TGTGCCAGCAGCCAAGACAGGGGAGCTTTCTTT. The encoded protein is CASSQDRGAFF.